These T cell receptor beta chains were read from a single sample in a study of T cell responses to AZD1222 COVID-19 vaccine. TCRdb's table, derived via immunoSEQ multiplex PCR, lists solely in-frame clones and lacks some. Among about 180,000 clones listed, around nine tenths were seen once. Source: peripheral blood, taken on day 0 of AZD1222 vaccination. The receptors originated from an adult in good health. Both conserved end residues are part of each CDR3. The D gene is left open where the match is weak. Some rows mark clone size as missing; the rest say once, few, many or name a class of expanded clone.

J: TRBJ2-3; D: TRBD2; V: TRBV19; size: -; CDR3: CASSREGKSTDTQYF; DNA: TGTGCCAGCTCACGGGAGGGCAAGAGCACAGATACGCAGTATTTT
J: TRBJ1-3; D: -; V: TRBV11-2; size: few; CDR3: CASSPGPYSGNTIYF; DNA: TGTGCCAGCAGCCCCGGGCCATACTCTGGAAACACCATATATTTT
J: TRBJ2-7; D: TRBD1; V: TRBV7-2; size: -; CDR3: CASSQPPRQGIYEQYF; DNA: TGTGCCAGCAGCCAACCACCGCGACAGGGTATCTACGAGCAGTACTTC
J: TRBJ2-2; D: -; V: TRBV7-9; size: -; CDR3: CASSLGSSDTGELFF; DNA: TGTGCCAGCAGTTTAGGGTCTAGCGACACCGGGGAGCTGTTTTTT
J: TRBJ1-2; D: TRBD1; V: TRBV7-2; size: -; CDR3: CASSLDNRGNYGYTF; DNA: TGTGCCAGCAGCTTAGATAACAGGGGGAACTATGGCTACACCTTC
J: TRBJ1-3; D: -; V: TRBV30; size: -; CDR3: CAWSVPGISGNTIYF; DNA: TGTGCCTGGAGTGTACCGGGTATTTCGGGAAACACCATATATTTT
J: TRBJ1-1; D: -; V: TRBV19; size: few; CDR3: CASSQGWATEAFF; DNA: TGTGCCAGTAGTCAGGGATGGGCCACTGAAGCTTTCTTT
J: TRBJ1-5; D: -; V: TRBV19; size: -; CDR3: CASKAGIDTQPQHF; DNA: TGTGCCAGTAAAGCTGGGATAGATACTCAGCCCCAGCATTTT
J: TRBJ1-1; D: -; V: TRBV10-1; size: few; CDR3: CASSPSRGRGGAFF; DNA: TGCGCCAGCAGCCCTTCTCGGGGGCGTGGAGGAGCTTTCTTT
J: TRBJ1-1; D: -; V: TRBV6-5; size: -; CDR3: CASSYSTGEMNTEAFF; DNA: TGTGCCAGCAGTTACTCGACTGGCGAAATGAACACTGAAGCTTTCTTT
J: TRBJ2-7; D: -; V: TRBV10-3; size: -; CDR3: CAISEKSYEQYF; DNA: TGTGCCATCAGTGAGAAGTCATACGAGCAGTACTTC
J: TRBJ2-7; D: -; V: TRBV11-2; size: -; CDR3: CASSLKVSLGEQYF; DNA: TGTGCCAGCAGCTTAAAGGTCAGTCTGGGAGAGCAGTACTTC
J: TRBJ1-2; D: -; V: TRBV5-6; size: -; CDR3: CASSVGNYGYTF; DNA: TGTGCCAGCAGTGTGGGTAACTATGGCTACACCTTC